The 23 T cell receptor beta chains presented below share a single source sample, sequenced in a study of blood T cell repertoires in COVID-19. The method was immunoSEQ multiplex PCR; TCRdb's version includes in-frame clones alone and lacks a portion of them. The data contain over 200,000 clones, around 89% of them seen just once; the ten biggest clones take up just under 9%. Sequencing input: PBMCs or T cells enriched from blood (not recorded which). Source of these receptors: a man aged 35 to 55 who had recovered from COVID-19.

The V gene is TRBV7-9, the J gene TRBJ2-7; 9 nucleotides agree with TRBD2. The germline V gene has CDR1 SEHNR and CDR2 FQNEAQ (reference sequence). The CDR3 covers 12 residues. Trimming removed 3 bases from V and 6 bases from J; junction bases left unmatched: 0. The CDR3 loop is CASSLTSGEQYF. In DNA form, the CDR3 reads TGTGCCAGCAGCTTGACTAGCGGCGAGCAGTACTTC.

This sequence joins TRBV6-5 and TRBJ2-7, with D possibly being TRBD2 (5 bases). Germline loops: CDR1 MNHEY, CDR2 SVGAGI. The CDR3 covers 15 residues. V lost 5 bases to trimming and J lost 0 bases, with 14 bases between them. The CDR3, as DNA: TGTGCCAGCAGTCGGGGAACCCCAAACTCCTACGAGCAGTACTTC. Amino acids: CASSRGTPNSYEQYF.

The V and J genes are TRBV5-6 and TRBJ1-2; possible D gene TRBD1, 5 bases. The germline CDR1 and CDR2 sequences are SGHDT and YYEEEE. The CDR3 spans 17 residues. Trimming took off 2 bases at V and 7 bases at J, with 24 bases between the two ends. The CDR3: CASSLFSQTAILGGYTF. The CDR3 nucleotides read TGTGCCAGCAGCTTATTTAGTCAGACAGCGATTTTAGGTGGCTACACCTTC.

The chain has TRBV6-5 and TRBJ2-7; the match to TRBD2 covers 11 bases. Losses at the gene ends were 6 bases for V and 2 bases for J; bases not matched to a gene: 6. From germline, CDR1 is MNHEY and CDR2 SVGAGI. CDR3 size: 15 residues. The CDR3 loop reads CASSVGTSGAYEQYF. DNA for the CDR3: TGTGCCAGCAGCGTCGGGACTAGCGGAGCCTACGAGCAGTACTTC.

This clone has a single count. This sequence joins TRBV28 and TRBJ1-4; maybe TRBD1 (6 bases). This CDR3 comprises 16 residues. Germline V gene sequence: CDR1 MDHEN, CDR2 SYDVKM. V lost 5 bases to trimming and J lost 4 bases, with 17 bases between them. The CDR3 sequence: CASSPNPTGSNEKLFF. CDR3 nucleotides: TGTGCCAGCAGTCCCAACCCGACAGGTAGTAATGAAAAACTGTTTTTT.

The chain joins TRBV25-1 to TRBJ1-5; TRBD1 might be the D (6 bases). V was trimmed by 9 bases and J by 6 bases, leaving 18 bases between them. This CDR3 region has 14 residues. The germline V gene encodes CDR1 MGHDK and CDR2 SYGVNS. The CDR3 reads CASSGTSLGQPQHF. The CDR3 DNA follows: TGTGCCAGTTCCGGGACATCTTTGGGTCAGCCCCAGCATTTT.

This rearrangement joins TRBV6-1 to TRBJ2-7; no reliable D call. The germline V and J ends were trimmed by 3 bases and 0 bases, with 15 bases remaining between them. The CDR3 length is 16 residues. Germline CDR1 reads MNHNS; CDR2 reads SASEGT. CDR3 bases: TGTGCCAGCAGTGATCTTAGTCGACATACCTCCTACGAGCAGTACTTC. It encodes CASSDLSRHTSYEQYF.

This chain links TRBV27 with TRBJ2-7; TRBD1 matches at 7 bases. Germline V lookup: CDR1 MNHEY, CDR2 SMNVEV (reference sequence). V shed 4 bases and J 0 bases; nucleotides not matched to a gene: 0. The CDR3 has 13 residues. The chain's CDR3 is CASSYRGSYEQYF. The CDR3 region has the DNA TGTGCCAGCAGTTACAGGGGCTCCTACGAGCAGTACTTC.

This clone was seen more than once but under ten times. V gene TRBV6-5 combines with J gene TRBJ2-5; 12 nucleotides match TRBD2. Trimming cost V 4 bases and J 2 bases; bases outside gene matches: 2. Germline values: CDR1 MNHEY, CDR2 SVGAGI. This CDR3 contains 15 residues. CDR3 loop: CASSLTSGGQETQYF. CDR3 DNA sequence: TGTGCCAGCAGTTTGACTAGCGGGGGACAAGAGACCCAGTACTTC.

This clone was counted once. This sequence joins TRBV20-1 and TRBJ2-7, with TRBD2 matching over 7 bases. The CDR3 is 13 residues long. The trim removed 3 bases at V and 2 bases at J, leaving 4 bases unmatched. Germline-derived CDR1 and CDR2 are DFQATT and SNEGSKA (reference sequence). CDR3 nucleotide sequence: TGCAGTGCTAGTGCTAGCGGTACCTACGAGCAGTACTTC. Translation gives CSASASGTYEQYF.

This clone was seen more than once but under ten times. This sequence joins TRBV11-2 and TRBJ1-2; 9 nucleotides match TRBD1. The CDR3 totals 16 residues. Germline V gives CDR1 SGHAT, CDR2 FQNNGV. J gave up 4 bases and V 5 bases, and 11 bases lay outside the gene matches. The CDR3 coding sequence is TGTGCCAGCAGCCCAGAAAGACAGGGGGGATCCTATGGCTACACCTTC. Protein product: CASSPERQGGSYGYTF.

The chain employs TRBV6-5 and TRBJ1-2; TRBD1 agrees at 8 bases. Germline V gene lookup returns CDR1 MNHEY and CDR2 SVGAGI. V lost 5 bases, J lost 7 bases, and 9 bases stayed unmatched. This CDR3 region has 14 residues. CDR3 coding DNA: TGTGCCAGCAGTCGGCGACAGGGGCATCGTGGCTACACCTTC. This translates into CASSRRQGHRGYTF.

The chain uses TRBV6-1 and TRBJ2-4; the match to TRBD2 covers 7 bases. From germline, CDR1 is MNHNS and CDR2 SASEGT. Trimming took 1 base from V and 0 from J; bases not matched to a gene: 9. The CDR3 is 18 amino acids. The CDR3, as DNA: TGTGCCAGCAGTGAAGTAGCGGGCTACCACTTAGCCAAAAACATTCAGTACTTC. It specifies CASSEVAGYHLAKNIQYF.

V is TRBV9 and J is TRBJ1-6; 9 bases agree with TRBD1. The ends lost 4 bases at V and 10 bases at J; junction bases unmatched: 6. Germline lookup yields CDR1 SGDLS and CDR2 YYNGEE. The CDR3 runs to 14 residues. The CDR3 loop is CASSQTGGDSPLHF. Here the CDR3 DNA reads TGTGCCAGCAGCCAAACAGGGGGCGACTCACCCCTCCACTTT.

The chain employs TRBV18 and TRBJ1-2; D may be TRBD1 (6 bases). Germline lookup yields CDR1 KGHSH and CDR2 LQKENI. This CDR3 has 15 residues. Trimming removed 0 bases at V and 6 bases at J, with 14 bases between. The DNA of the CDR3 is TGTGCCAGCTCACCACCGGACAGTGATTGGGATGGCTACACCTTC. This translates into CASSPPDSDWDGYTF.

CDR3 DNA sequence: TGTGCCAGCAGCTTATATCGGGGCTCGGGAGAAGGCTACACCTTC. It translates to CASSLYRGSGEGYTF. This chain uses TRBV7-2 with TRBJ1-2; the D gene is possibly TRBD1 (5 bases). V lost 2 bases and J 8 bases, leaving 18 bases between the germline ends. The CDR3 has 15 amino acids. Germline lookup yields CDR1 SGHTA and CDR2 FQGNSA. Full variable domain (remainder filled in from reference TRBV7-2 and TRBJ1-2): GAGVSQSPSNKVTEKGKDVELRCDPISGHTALYWYRQSLGQGLEFLIYFQGNSAPDKSGLPSDRFSAERTGGSVSTLTIQRTQQEDSAVYLCASSLYRGSGEGYTFGSGTRLTVV.

The chain employs TRBV7-2 and TRBJ1-5; D may be TRBD1 (5 bases). Germline values: CDR1 SGHTA, CDR2 FQGNSA. Between the trimmed V and J ends, which lost 7 bases and 0 bases, there was a span of 19 bases. The CDR3 is 17 residues long. The CDR3 DNA follows: TGTGCCAGCACCCCGCGGGGGGTGTCGGATAGCAATCAGCCCCAGCATTTT. Translating it yields CASTPRGVSDSNQPQHF.

J is TRBJ2-7 and V is TRBV5-4, with a possible D match to TRBD1 (5 bases). Trimming cost V 4 bases and J 4 bases, with 12 bases left between them. The CDR3 loop spans 13 amino acids. Germline values: CDR1 SGHNT, CDR2 YYREEE (reference sequence). CDR3 sequence reads: CASSEGQAYEQYF. The CDR3 DNA is TGTGCCAGCAGCGAAGGACAAGCTTACGAGCAGTACTTC.

The chain joins TRBV6-5 to TRBJ1-2; 7 bases line up with TRBD1. The germline V gene encodes CDR1 MNHEY and CDR2 SVGAGI. This CDR3 region has 13 residues. V trimming: 8 bases; J trimming: 4 bases; junction bases outside the gene matches: 7. The CDR3 reads CASCSDRSYGYTF. The CDR3 DNA is TGTGCCAGCTGCTCGGACAGGTCCTATGGCTACACCTTC.

This chain uses TRBV2 with TRBJ2-3; D might be TRBD2 (5 bases). CDR3 length: 15 amino acids. V was cut by 4 bases and J by 1 base, with 12 bases left in between. Germline-derived CDR1 and CDR2 are SNHLY and FYNNEI. The CDR3 coding sequence is TGTGCCAGCAGTGTGGTGAAGGGAGGCACAGATACGCAGTATTTT. It encodes CASSVVKGGTDTQYF. Looking up the rest from reference TRBV2 and TRBJ2-3 gives the full variable domain: EPEVTQTPSHQVTQMGQEVILRCVPISNHLYFYWYRQILGQKVEFLVSFYNNEISEKSEIFDDQFSVERPDGSNFTLKIRSTKLEDSAMYFCASSVVKGGTDTQYFGPGTRLTVL.

The rearrangement links TRBV7-3 to TRBJ2-2; D unclear. The CDR3 extends over 16 amino acids. The germline V and J ends were trimmed by 3 bases and 0 bases, with 11 bases remaining between them. Germline V gives CDR1 SGHTA, CDR2 FQGTGA. In DNA form, the CDR3 reads TGTGCCAGCAGCTTCCTCTCCGGTGCGAACACCGGGGAGCTGTTTTTT. It specifies CASSFLSGANTGELFF.

The rearrangement uses TRBV6-6 and TRBJ2-5; 10 bases align to TRBD2. The CDR3 has 18 residues. CDR1 and CDR2 (germline): MNHNY, SVGAGI (reference sequence). Trimming at V came to 5 bases and at J to 3 bases, leaving 15 bases not matched to a gene. The CDR3 coding sequence is TGTGCCAGCAGTCCCGTAGGGGGGGCACTAGCGGGAAAAGAGACCCAGTACTTC. It specifies CASSPVGGALAGKETQYF.

This chain uses TRBV19 with TRBJ1-1; 7 bases are a match to TRBD1. The CDR3 is 13 residues long. The germline gives CDR1 LNHDA, CDR2 SQIVND (reference sequence). The trim removed 5 bases at V and 7 bases at J, leaving 7 bases unmatched. The CDR3 loop is CASSLGTASEAFF. The CDR3 DNA reads as TGTGCCAGTAGTCTCGGGACAGCCAGTGAAGCTTTCTTT.